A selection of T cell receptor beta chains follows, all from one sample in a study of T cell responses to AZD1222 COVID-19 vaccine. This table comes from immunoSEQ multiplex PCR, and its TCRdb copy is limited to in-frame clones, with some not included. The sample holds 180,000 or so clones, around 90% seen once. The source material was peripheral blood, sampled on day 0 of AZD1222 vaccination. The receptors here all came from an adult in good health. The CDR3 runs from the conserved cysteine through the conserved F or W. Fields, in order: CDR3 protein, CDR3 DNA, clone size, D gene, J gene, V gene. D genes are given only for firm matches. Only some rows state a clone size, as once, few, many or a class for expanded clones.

CDR3: CASNGQARPEPQHF; DNA: TGTGCCAGCAACGGACAGGCCCGCCCCGAGCCCCAGCATTTT; size: .; D: TRBD1; J: TRBJ1-5; V: TRBV28
CDR3: CASSSRAGYGYTF; DNA: TGTGCCAGCAGTTCGAGGGCTGGCTATGGCTACACCTTC; size: .; D: .; J: TRBJ1-2; V: TRBV27
CDR3: CASSEAAGTSPLHF; DNA: TGTGCCAGCAGTGAAGCGGCAGGGACTTCACCCCTCCACTTT; size: .; D: .; J: TRBJ1-6; V: TRBV6-1
CDR3: CATSDSGSPQETEAFF; DNA: TGTGCCACCAGTGATTCCGGCAGCCCTCAGGAGACTGAAGCTTTCTTT; size: .; D: .; J: TRBJ1-1; V: TRBV24-1
CDR3: CAWSVGSRLRNTGELFF; DNA: TGTGCCTGGAGTGTAGGATCTAGGTTGAGGAACACCGGGGAGCTGTTTTTT; size: .; D: .; J: TRBJ2-2; V: TRBV30
CDR3: CASSSRPLSTGGFHNEQFF; DNA: TGTGCCAGTAGTAGTCGCCCCCTTTCGACAGGGGGTTTTCACAATGAGCAGTTCTTC; size: .; D: TRBD1; J: TRBJ2-1; V: TRBV19
CDR3: CASSQDILFYNEQFF; DNA: TGCGCCAGCAGCCAAGATATACTATTCTACAATGAGCAGTTCTTC; size: .; D: .; J: TRBJ2-1; V: TRBV4-1
CDR3: CSVELYNEQFF; DNA: TGCAGCGTTGAACTCTACAATGAGCAGTTCTTC; size: once; D: .; J: TRBJ2-1; V: TRBV29-1
CDR3: CASSSPGQGNGYTF; DNA: TGTGCCAGTAGTTCCCCGGGACAGGGGAATGGCTACACCTTC; size: once; D: TRBD1; J: TRBJ1-2; V: TRBV19
CDR3: CASSYSAGSTDTQYF; DNA: TGTGCCAGCAGTTACTCGGCGGGGAGCACAGATACGCAGTATTTT; size: .; D: .; J: TRBJ2-3; V: TRBV6-5
CDR3: CASSSDRAQNSPLHF; DNA: TGTGCCAGCAGCTCCGACAGGGCGCAGAATTCACCCCTCCACTTT; size: .; D: TRBD1; J: TRBJ1-6; V: TRBV7-2
CDR3: CASSEALRDRLRGYTF; DNA: TGTGCCAGCAGTGAAGCGCTTCGAGACAGGTTGCGGGGCTACACCTTC; size: .; D: .; J: TRBJ1-2; V: TRBV2
CDR3: CASSPRLGREQYF; DNA: TGTGCCAGCAGCCCCCGTCTTGGGCGCGAGCAGTACTTC; size: .; D: .; J: TRBJ2-7; V: TRBV14
CDR3: CASSLYPDRMNTEAFF; DNA: TGTGCCAGCAGCTTGTATCCGGACAGAATGAACACTGAAGCTTTCTTT; size: .; D: .; J: TRBJ1-1; V: TRBV5-4
CDR3: CASSPTSGSNEQFF; DNA: TGTGCCAGCAGCCCCACTAGCGGGAGTAATGAGCAGTTCTTC; size: .; D: TRBD2; J: TRBJ2-1; V: TRBV7-3
CDR3: CSASGTGKGYTF; DNA: TGCAGTGCTAGTGGGACCGGCAAAGGCTACACCTTC; size: .; D: .; J: TRBJ1-2; V: TRBV20-1
CDR3: CASTGQDLAKNIQYF; DNA: TGTGCCAGCACCGGACAAGATTTAGCCAAAAACATTCAGTACTTC; size: .; D: .; J: TRBJ2-4; V: TRBV2
CDR3: CASSRQGAGTEAFF; DNA: TGTGCCAGTAGTAGACAGGGAGCGGGGACTGAAGCTTTCTTT; size: .; D: TRBD1; J: TRBJ1-1; V: TRBV19
CDR3: CASSPSPAGANVLTF; DNA: TGTGCCAGCAGCCCAAGTCCAGCTGGGGCCAACGTCCTGACTTTC; size: .; D: .; J: TRBJ2-6; V: TRBV11-2
CDR3: CASSLTPAGNTEAFF; DNA: TGTGCCAGCAGCTTGACCCCAGCAGGGAACACTGAAGCTTTCTTT; size: .; D: .; J: TRBJ1-1; V: TRBV7-3
CDR3: CASSLWEGTEAFF; DNA: TGTGCCAGCAGCCTATGGGAGGGCACTGAAGCTTTCTTT; size: .; D: .; J: TRBJ1-1; V: TRBV4-2
CDR3: CASDGTTSGSYEQYF; DNA: TGTGCCAGTGATGGGACGACTAGCGGGAGTTACGAGCAGTACTTC; size: once; D: TRBD2; J: TRBJ2-7; V: TRBV19
CDR3: CASSETGANVLTF; DNA: TGTGCCAGCAGCGAAACTGGGGCCAACGTCCTGACTTTC; size: .; D: .; J: TRBJ2-6; V: TRBV6-4
CDR3: CASSPDSLAGYTF; DNA: TGTGCCAGCTCACCAGACAGTTTGGCTGGCTACACCTTC; size: .; D: .; J: TRBJ1-2; V: TRBV18
CDR3: CASSYSNRNSEKLFF; DNA: TGTGCCAGCAGTTACAGCAACAGAAATAGTGAAAAACTGTTTTTT; size: .; D: .; J: TRBJ1-4; V: TRBV6-5
CDR3: CASSYSTKSNSPLHF; DNA: TGTGCCAGCAGTTACTCGACAAAGAGCAATTCACCCCTCCACTTT; size: few; D: .; J: TRBJ1-6; V: TRBV6-5
CDR3: CASSLTGTSGFASTDTQYF; DNA: TGTGCCAGCTCGCTCACCGGGACTAGCGGGTTTGCTAGCACAGATACGCAGTATTTT; size: .; D: TRBD2; J: TRBJ2-3; V: TRBV18